These 21 T cell receptor beta chains share one sample of origin, sequenced in a study of STAT5B mutations in CD4+ large granular lymphocyte leukemia. Only in-frame clones appear in the TCRdb table, and some are missing; sequencing was by immunoSEQ multiplex PCR. The table lists tens of thousands of clones, roughly 78% of them singletons. Sequencing input: CD4+ T cells from blood buffy coats. These receptors were taken from a human donor in good health.

This rearrangement joins TRBV5-8 to TRBJ1-3; possible D gene TRBD1, 5 bases. The V end was cut by 0 bases, the J end by 0 bases, with 7 bases between. CDR1 SGHTS and CDR2 YDEGEE come from the germline V gene. The CDR3 consists of 15 residues. DNA of the CDR3: TGTGCCAGCAGCTTGGCCGGGGCCTCTGGAAACACCATATATTTT. This gives the protein CASSLAGASGNTIYF.

The rearrangement joins TRBV1 to TRBJ2-3; the D segment call TRBD2 is taken from the table without a DNA check. TRBV1 is noted as a pseudogene. The CDR3 is 20 amino acids. Here the CDR3 DNA reads TGCACCAGCAGCCCCCTCCCACCACTAGCGGGGGGCGATAGCACAGATACGCAGTATTTT. Translation gives CTSSPLPPLAGGDSTDTQYF.

This chain joins TRBV5-4 and TRBJ2-5; D is perhaps TRBD2 (6 bases). The CDR3 is 14 residues long. The ends were cut back, 7 bases at V and 0 bases at J, with 13 bases in the middle. The V gene's germline CDR1 is SGHNT and CDR2 YYREEE (reference sequence). The CDR3 DNA reads as TGTGCCAGCCTAATCCGGGGGTACCAAGAGACCCAGTACTTC. Its translation: CASLIRGYQETQYF.

This clone was detected once. The chain carries TRBV9 and TRBJ2-3; tentatively, D is TRBD1 or TRBD2 (6 bases each). Trimming shortened V by 0 bases and J by 6 bases, and 11 bases separated the two germline ends. The CDR3 extends over 14 amino acids. The germline gives CDR1 SGDLS, CDR2 YYNGEE. The CDR3: CASSVAPGGDTQYF. In nucleotides, the CDR3 is TGTGCCAGCAGCGTAGCTCCCGGGGGCGATACGCAGTATTTT. The entire variable domain, with the rest obtained from reference TRBV9 and TRBJ2-3, is as follows: DSGVTQTPKHLITATGQRVTLRCSPRSGDLSVYWYQQSLDQGLQFLIQYYNGEERAKGNILERFSAQQFPDLHSELNLSSLELGDSALYFCASSVAPGGDTQYFGPGTRLTVL.

The chain is built from TRBV29-1 and TRBJ2-7; tentatively, D is TRBD1 (6 bases). Trimming took off 5 bases at V and 7 bases at J, with 24 bases between the two ends. Germline assignment: CDR1 SQVTM and CDR2 ANQGSEA. The CDR3 contains 15 residues. The CDR3 loop is CSVRSGPSSQGEQYF. In DNA form, the CDR3 reads TGCAGCGTTCGATCAGGGCCGTCGAGCCAGGGGGAGCAGTACTTC.

The chain couples TRBV6-1 to TRBJ2-2, with 7 bases that match TRBD1. The V and J ends lost 2 bases and 7 bases, in that order; junction bases with no gene match: 7. CDR1 is MNHNS, CDR2 SASEGT, per germline. The length of the CDR3 is 15 residues. The CDR3, as DNA: TGTGCCAGCAGTGAATACGACAGGGACGTCGGGGAGCTGTTTTTT. Its translation: CASSEYDRDVGELFF.

This clone was recorded a few times. The CDR3 here is CASTLDGVLSPLHF. The CDR3 DNA is TGTGCCAGCACTCTCGACGGGGTTCTCTCACCCCTCCACTTT. V and J are TRBV2 and TRBJ1-6; no firm D call. Germline V gene lookup returns CDR1 SNHLY and CDR2 FYNNEI. V lost 7 bases and J lost 10, with 17 bases in between. The CDR3 has 14 amino acids.

By proportion, this clone is medium-sized. The gene calls are TRBV6-5 and TRBJ1-6, with D perhaps matching TRBD1 (6 bases). The CDR3 has 14 residues. The V end was cut by 11 bases, the J end by 7 bases, with 18 bases between. In germline, CDR1 is MNHEY, CDR2 SVGAGI. As DNA, the CDR3 is TGTGCCTGCCACCGGGGACAAGTAAATTCACCCCTCCACTTT. Translating it yields CACHRGQVNSPLHF.

This clone has only a few counts. The V call is TRBV14, the J call TRBJ1-6; D is undetermined. Trimming cost V 0 bases and J 3 bases, with 6 bases left between them. Germline V gives CDR1 SGHDN, CDR2 FVKESK. This CDR3 has 15 amino acids. The CDR3 bases are TGTGCCAGCAGCCAAGACAAGAACTATAATTCACCCCTCCACTTT. It yields the protein CASSQDKNYNSPLHF.

The chain links TRBV6-6 to TRBJ1-1, with D perhaps TRBD1 (5 bases). The CDR3 has 15 residues. Trimming left V 5 bases short and J 4 bases short, with 17 bases between. Germline V gives CDR1 MNHNY, CDR2 SVGAGI (reference sequence). DNA for the CDR3: TGTGCCAGCAGTAGCGGCTGGGCGCAGGGCACTGAAGCTTTCTTT. This translates into CASSSGWAQGTEAFF.

The chain couples TRBV19 to TRBJ2-1, with TRBD2 identical over 7 bases. This CDR3 contains 13 residues. Germline CDR1 LNHDA, CDR2 SQIVND (reference sequence). V shed 6 bases, J shed 9 bases, and the junction held 8 bases outside the gene matches. CDR3 DNA: TGTGCCAGTAGCCCCACGGGGGGAGGTGAGCAGTTCTTC. Translating it yields CASSPTGGGEQFF. The complete variable domain, with remaining parts taken from reference TRBV19 and TRBJ2-1, reads DGGITQSPKYLFRKEGQNVTLSCEQNLNHDAMYWYRQDPGQGLRLIYYSQIVNDFQKGDIAEGYSVSREKKESFPLTVTSAQKNPTAFYLCASSPTGGGEQFFGPGTRLTVL.

V usage is TRBV10-1 and J usage is TRBJ1-2; 9 nucleotides align to TRBD1. Germline V gene data show CDR1 as WNHNN and CDR2 as SYGVQD (reference sequence). J gave up 9 bases and V 5 bases, and 7 bases lay outside the gene matches. The CDR3 extends over 13 amino acids. The DNA for the CDR3 is TGCGCCAGCAGTTCAGGGACAGGGAGTCGCTACACCTTC. This codes for CASSSGTGSRYTF.

The rearrangement links TRBV2 to TRBJ2-7, with D tentatively TRBD1 (5 bases). This CDR3 is 15 amino acids long. V lost 1 base and J lost 4, with 14 bases in between. Germline-derived CDR1 and CDR2 are SNHLY and FYNNEI. CDR3 nucleotides: TGTGCCAGCAGTGAAGTTGGGCAGGGAAAGTACGAGCAGTACTTC. It is translated as CASSEVGQGKYEQYF.

This chain links TRBV2 with TRBJ1-6; 7 bases align to TRBD1. V shed 4 bases, J shed 12 bases, and the junction held 12 bases outside the gene matches. CDR3 length: 15 amino acids. Germline V gene data show CDR1 as SNHLY and CDR2 as FYNNEI. The CDR3, as DNA: TGTGCCAGCAGTGTTCCCGGGACAGACACTAGACCCCTCCACTTT. Translating it yields CASSVPGTDTRPLHF.

The chain joins TRBV6-1 to TRBJ1-2; TRBD1 matches at 12 bases. CDR3 length: 15 amino acids. Germline V gene sequence: CDR1 MNHNS, CDR2 SASEGT. With V trimmed by 4 bases and J by 6 bases, 6 bases remained unmatched. CDR3 sequence reads: CASSASGTGGDGYTF. The DNA for the CDR3 is TGTGCCAGCAGTGCGTCCGGGACAGGGGGCGATGGCTACACCTTC.

This chain uses TRBV30 with TRBJ1-5, with D maybe TRBD1 (5 bases). This CDR3 has 13 residues. The V end was cut by 1 base, the J end by 3 bases, with 7 bases between. Looked up from germline, CDR1 is GTSNPN and CDR2 is SVGIG (reference sequence). The CDR3 DNA reads TGTGCCTGGAGTGGGGGGGACAATCAGCCCCAGCATTTT. It yields the protein CAWSGGDNQPQHF. The complete variable domain, with remaining parts taken from reference TRBV30 and TRBJ1-5, reads SQTIHQWPATLVQPVGSPLSLECTVEGTSNPNLYWYRQAAGRGLQLLFYSVGIGQISSEVPQNLSASRPQDRQFILSSKKLLLSDSGFYLCAWSGGDNQPQHFGDGTRLSIL.

This clone was detected only once. This chain uses TRBV28 with TRBJ2-1; D is uncertain. Trimming took off 4 bases at V and 0 bases at J, with 10 bases between the two ends. The V gene's germline CDR1 is MDHEN and CDR2 SYDVKM. The CDR3 covers 15 residues. CDR3 sequence: CASSSTASSYNEQFF. Here the CDR3 DNA reads TGTGCCAGCAGTTCGACGGCTAGCTCCTACAATGAGCAGTTCTTC.

The chain has TRBV21-1 and TRBJ1-4. TRBV21-1 constitutes a pseudogene. This CDR3 contains 16 residues. DNA of the CDR3: TGTGCCAGCAGACCGCGGAGGACGGTGCCTGGGGAAAAACTGTTTTTT. The encoded protein is CASRPRRTVPGEKLFF.

This chain uses TRBV7-9 with TRBJ1-1, with D unresolved. Trimming removed 5 bases at V and 5 bases at J, with 12 bases between. Germline CDR1 SEHNR, CDR2 FQNEAQ (reference sequence). The CDR3 spans 13 residues. The CDR3 spells CASSRKMETEAFF. DNA of the CDR3: TGTGCCAGCAGCCGGAAGATGGAGACTGAAGCTTTCTTT.

This clone was observed a handful of times. The rearrangement links TRBV18 to TRBJ1-1; D remains ambiguous. CDR1 KGHSH and CDR2 LQKENI come from the germline V gene. The V gene lost 1 base and the J gene lost 5 bases, with 11 bases spanning the gap. This CDR3 spans 14 amino acids. The CDR3 region is CASSPQGARTEAFF. CDR3 nucleotides: TGTGCCAGCTCACCACAGGGAGCGAGAACTGAAGCTTTCTTT. The variable domain in full, with the rest retrieved from reference TRBV18 and TRBJ1-1, is NAGVMQNPRHLVRRRGQEARLRCSPMKGHSHVYWYRQLPEEGLKFMVYLQKENIIDESGMPKERFSAEFPKEGPSILRIQQVVRGDSAAYFCASSPQGARTEAFFGQGTRLTVV.

With respect to this clone: The junction does not match germline at one end; this may be a read error. The CDR3 protein is CASSVGTTSNTGELFF. DNA of the CDR3: TGTGCCAGCAGTGTAGGGACTACCAGTAACACCGGGGAGCTGTTTTTT. This chain joins TRBV9 and TRBJ2-2, with 7 bases fitting TRBD2. This CDR3 is built from 16 residues. The germline gives CDR1 SGDLS, CDR2 YYNGEE.